The present T cell receptor (beta chain) was sequenced within a study of blood T cell repertoires in COVID-19. About the research overall: There were acute and convalescent COVID-19 samples, and they came from the United States, Italy and Spain. The cDNA or gDNA used as material had been derived from T cells, B-cell-depleted T cells, or PBMCs.

V shed 4 bases and J shed 3 bases, with 3 bases lying between them. Germline loops: CDR1 MNHEY, CDR2 SVGEGT. The CDR3 loop spans 11 amino acids. This clone was observed a single time. In the authors' workflow: Counts of nucleated cells, estimated from reference gene primer amplification, were obtained. Repertoires were generated with immunoSEQ multiplex PCR, while TCRdb's copy carries only in-frame clones and drops some. The V and J calls and clone size are taken from that table; D and trimming were inferred from the DNA. Among 150,000 to 200,000 clones listed, about 89% were seen once. The origin of this receptor is a man between 65 and 85 years old with acute or convalescent COVID-19. What was sequenced was peripheral blood. This rearrangement joins TRBV6-2 or TRBV6-3 to TRBJ1-1; D gene unclear. This CDR3 reads CASSFYTEAFF. The DNA for the CDR3 is TGTGCCAGCAGTTTCTACACTGAAGCTTTCTTT.